This entry is about one T cell receptor beta chain. This sample stems from a study of immune characterization of retroperitoneal liposarcoma. Germline V gene data show CDR1 as SGHTA and CDR2 as FQGNSA. The V and J ends lost 2 bases and 11 bases respectively, with 10 bases between them. The CDR3 consists of 12 residues. MiXCR, run by TCRdb on the PCR reads, gives a single entry per CDR3 protein. The sample includes some 9,600 distinct CDR3 sequences, 20% to 30% of them seen just once. This TCR was sampled from a male donor with retroperitoneal liposarcoma. Material: blood. The V and J genes are TRBV7-2 and TRBJ2-4; possibly TRBD1 or TRBD2 for D (5 bases each). The CDR3 spells CASSLYPGLQYF. CDR3 DNA sequence: TGTGCCAGCAGCTTATACCCGGGGCTTCAGTACTTC. Combining the CDR3 with reference TRBV7-2 and TRBJ2-4 gives the whole variable domain GAGVSQSPSNKVTEKGKDVELRCDPISGHTALYWYRQSLGQGLEFLIYFQGNSAPDKSGLPSDRFSAERTGGSVSTLTIQRTQQEDSAVYLCASSLYPGLQYFGAGTRLSVL.